Described below is a single TCR beta chain sequence and its context. As yet, its antigen is unknown. The assay was immunoSEQ multiplex PCR, and TCRdb's table has in-frame clones only and misses some. Among some 91,000 clones listed, about 87% were seen once. This sample is part of a study of OX40 agonist ivuxolimab in advanced cancers. Looking at the study overall: Each patient was given ivuxolimab into a vein every 2 weeks, at 0.01 to 10 mg/kg. Patients achieving partial responses numbered three: one hepatocellular carcinoma case and two cutaneous melanoma cases. Findings of the study overall: Some of the nonresponding patients also showed low levels of normalized T-cell clonal expansion.

CDR1 LNHDA and CDR2 SQIVND come from the germline V gene (reference sequence). The CDR3 has 16 residues. Deletions cut 7 bases from V and 9 bases from J, with 25 bases between. Prior autoimmune disease or systemic immunosuppression barred patients. Sequenced material: CD4+ or CD8+ T cells sorted from blood, taken in a trial of the OX40 agonist ivuxolimab. V and J are TRBV19 and TRBJ2-1; the D gene is possibly TRBD1 (7 bases). The sequence derives from an adult with an advanced solid tumor such as melanoma, head and neck, liver or kidney cancer. CDR3 in DNA: TGTGCCAGTACCCCATTTGCGGGACAGTCTTTAGGTGAGCAGTTCTTC. Translating it yields CASTPFAGQSLGEQFF.